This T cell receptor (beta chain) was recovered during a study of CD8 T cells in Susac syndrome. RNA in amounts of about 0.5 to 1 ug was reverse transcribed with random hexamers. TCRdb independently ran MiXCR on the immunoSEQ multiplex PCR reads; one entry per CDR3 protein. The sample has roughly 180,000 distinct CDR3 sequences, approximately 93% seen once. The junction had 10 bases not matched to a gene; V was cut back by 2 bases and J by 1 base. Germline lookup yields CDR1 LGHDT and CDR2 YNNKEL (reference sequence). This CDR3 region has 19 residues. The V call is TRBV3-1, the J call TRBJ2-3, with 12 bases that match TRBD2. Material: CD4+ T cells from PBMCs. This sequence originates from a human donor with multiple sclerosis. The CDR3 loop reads CASSQLLAGGPLGTDTQYF. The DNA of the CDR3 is TGTGCCAGCAGCCAACTTCTAGCGGGGGGGCCCCTGGGCACAGATACGCAGTATTTT.